This is a list of T cell receptor beta chains from one sample in a study of PD-1 blockade in classical Hodgkin lymphoma. Using immunoSEQ multiplex PCR, the repertoire was profiled, and TCRdb retains in-frame clones only, with some absent. Found here are 25,000 to 35,000 clones, 84% of them singletons; the top ten hold about 0.82%. The sample consisted of CD4+ T cells from blood, taken before the fourth cycle of nivolumab. Receptor source: a human donor with classical Hodgkin lymphoma. CDR3s include the opening cysteine and the closing phenylalanine or tryptophan. Fields, in order: D gene, J gene, V gene, clone size, CDR3 DNA, CDR3 protein. A D gene is named only where the DNA matches it firmly. For some rows the clone size is stated as once, few or many, or as a class when expanded; others skip it.

d_gene: .
j_gene: TRBJ1-3
v_gene: TRBV7-6
abundance: .
CDR3nt: TGTGCCAGCAGCTTACGGACCACAGGGAGCTCTGGAAACACCATATATTTT
CDR3aa: CASSLRTTGSSGNTIYF

d_gene: .
j_gene: TRBJ2-7
v_gene: TRBV5-6
abundance: .
CDR3nt: TGTGCCAGCAGCACCGCCAGGGGCTACGAGCAGTACTTC
CDR3aa: CASSTARGYEQYF

d_gene: .
j_gene: TRBJ2-7
v_gene: TRBV2
abundance: few
CDR3nt: TGTGCCAGCAGCGCGGACAGCTACGAGCAGTACTTC
CDR3aa: CASSADSYEQYF

d_gene: .
j_gene: TRBJ1-4
v_gene: TRBV5-1
abundance: .
CDR3nt: TGCGCCAGCAGCTTGTACGGACAGCCTAATGAAAAACTGTTTTTT
CDR3aa: CASSLYGQPNEKLFF

d_gene: TRBD1
j_gene: TRBJ1-6
v_gene: TRBV29-1
abundance: .
CDR3nt: TGCAGCGTTGGAGAGGGGGCTATCGGTAATTCACCCCTCCACTTT
CDR3aa: CSVGEGAIGNSPLHF

d_gene: TRBD1
j_gene: TRBJ2-7
v_gene: TRBV28
abundance: .
CDR3nt: TGTGCCAGCAGTTTATTTACGGGACAGGGTCCCTACGAGCAGTACTTC
CDR3aa: CASSLFTGQGPYEQYF

d_gene: .
j_gene: TRBJ1-1
v_gene: TRBV2
abundance: few
CDR3nt: TGTGCCAGCAGAGATCACTCAACAGGGAACACTGAAGCTTTCTTT
CDR3aa: CASRDHSTGNTEAFF

d_gene: .
j_gene: TRBJ1-6
v_gene: TRBV27
abundance: .
CDR3nt: TGTGCCAGCAGTTTCCATGCCCCAGGGTCACCCCTCCACTTT
CDR3aa: CASSFHAPGSPLHF

d_gene: .
j_gene: TRBJ1-1
v_gene: TRBV19
abundance: .
CDR3nt: TGTGCCAGTGCTGGCCCTGAAGCTTTCTTT
CDR3aa: CASAGPEAFF

d_gene: .
j_gene: TRBJ2-2
v_gene: TRBV19
abundance: .
CDR3nt: TGTGCCAGTAGTATGACCAGGGGTGGCGGGGAGCTGTTTTTT
CDR3aa: CASSMTRGGGELFF

d_gene: TRBD2
j_gene: TRBJ2-3
v_gene: TRBV25-1
abundance: .
CDR3nt: TGTGCCAGCAGACCGAACGTGGGAGCGGGGGTAGATACGCAGTATTTT
CDR3aa: CASRPNVGAGVDTQYF

d_gene: TRBD2
j_gene: TRBJ2-3
v_gene: TRBV5-8
abundance: .
CDR3nt: TGTGCCAGCAGCTTGGGACTAGCGGGGGGCCCAAGCACAGATACGCAGTATTTT
CDR3aa: CASSLGLAGGPSTDTQYF

d_gene: TRBD1
j_gene: TRBJ2-7
v_gene: TRBV4-3
abundance: .
CDR3nt: TGCGCCAGCAGCCAAGAGGGGACAGGGGTAGGTTACGAGCAGTACTTC
CDR3aa: CASSQEGTGVGYEQYF

d_gene: .
j_gene: TRBJ1-1
v_gene: TRBV5-7
abundance: .
CDR3nt: TGTGCCAGCAGCTTAGGTGCGTGGGATCCGACTGAAGCTTTCTTT
CDR3aa: CASSLGAWDPTEAFF

d_gene: .
j_gene: TRBJ2-3
v_gene: TRBV7-2
abundance: .
CDR3nt: TGTGCCAGCAGCTTATCCGGAGGGGCAGATACGCAGTATTTT
CDR3aa: CASSLSGGADTQYF

d_gene: TRBD2
j_gene: TRBJ2-7
v_gene: TRBV5-4
abundance: .
CDR3nt: TGTGCCAGCAGCTCCGGGGGGGACATCCCCAACTACGAGCAGTACTTC
CDR3aa: CASSSGGDIPNYEQYF

d_gene: .
j_gene: TRBJ2-1
v_gene: TRBV5-6
abundance: .
CDR3nt: TGTGCCAGCAGCCGCACCCCGGGACTCTCCTACAATGAGCAGTTCTTC
CDR3aa: CASSRTPGLSYNEQFF

d_gene: .
j_gene: TRBJ2-7
v_gene: TRBV7-3
abundance: .
CDR3nt: TGTGCCAGCAGCTTAGGCCCAGCAGCCTCCTACGAGCAGTACTTC
CDR3aa: CASSLGPAASYEQYF

d_gene: .
j_gene: TRBJ1-1
v_gene: TRBV7-2
abundance: .
CDR3nt: TGTGCCAGCAGCAGCATGGGGGAGAACACTGAAGCTTTCTTT
CDR3aa: CASSSMGENTEAFF

d_gene: .
j_gene: TRBJ1-1
v_gene: TRBV28
abundance: .
CDR3nt: TGTGCCAGCAGTAGATTTCGTTTTCGGGAGTCTTGGAACACTGAAGCTTTCTTT
CDR3aa: CASSRFRFRESWNTEAFF

d_gene: .
j_gene: TRBJ1-2
v_gene: TRBV7-2
abundance: few
CDR3nt: TGTGCCAGCAGCTTTCTTCAGAGCTATGGCTACACCTTC
CDR3aa: CASSFLQSYGYTF

d_gene: .
j_gene: TRBJ1-1
v_gene: TRBV9
abundance: .
CDR3nt: TGTGCCAGCAGCGTAGACGGGAACACTGAAGCTTTCTTT
CDR3aa: CASSVDGNTEAFF

d_gene: TRBD1
j_gene: TRBJ1-2
v_gene: TRBV15
abundance: few
CDR3nt: TGTGCCACCAGCAGAGCTTGGACAGGGAGTCTGGGCTACACCTTC
CDR3aa: CATSRAWTGSLGYTF